This TCR beta chain was sequenced during a study of shared T cell receptors in the human thymus. The data were produced by immunoSEQ multiplex PCR, yet TCRdb's version contains in-frame clones alone and is incomplete. The sample holds over 65,000 clones, roughly 96% seen once. CDR3 size: 18 residues. Germline assignment: CDR1 SGHTA and CDR2 FQGTGA. V lost 2 bases, J lost 2 bases, and 18 bases lay in between. Sequences were obtained from thymocytes. V is TRBV7-3 and J is TRBJ2-2; the D is unclear. The sequence was obtained from a human donor. The CDR3 loop is CASSLASRHLVNTGELFF. CDR3 DNA: TGTGCCAGCAGCTTAGCCTCCCGACACCTCGTAAACACCGGGGAGCTGTTTTTT.